Shown below are 3 T cell receptor beta chains from a single sample sequenced in a study of graft-versus-host responses after intestinal transplantation. Graft specimens yielded both intraepithelial and lamina propria lymphocytes. Profiling relied on immunoSEQ multiplex PCR, and the TCRdb table lists in-frame clones only, not all of them. Seen here are roughly 5,100 clones, around 83% observed once, and the top ten hold around 7.8%. Source: ileum tissue, taken 120 to 130 days after intestinal transplantation. Receptors were obtained from a human patient who received an intestinal transplant, so some T cells may come from the graft donor.

The chain recombines TRBV9 with TRBJ2-2; D not resolved. Trimming shortened V by 2 bases and J by 6 bases, and 14 bases separated the two germline ends. Germline lookup yields CDR1 SGDLS and CDR2 YYNGEE. The CDR3 sequence is 15 residues long. Here the CDR3 DNA reads TGTGCCAGCAGCGTCCAGACCGACGGAGCCGGGGAGCTGTTTTTT. The encoded protein is CASSVQTDGAGELFF. Filled out from reference TRBV9 and TRBJ2-2, the complete variable domain reads DSGVTQTPKHLITATGQRVTLRCSPRSGDLSVYWYQQSLDQGLQFLIQYYNGEERAKGNILERFSAQQFPDLHSELNLSSLELGDSALYFCASSVQTDGAGELFFGEGSRLTVL.

The chain carries TRBV15 and TRBJ2-7; D perhaps matches TRBD1 (5 bases). The CDR3 runs to 13 residues. V was clipped by 3 bases and J by 2 bases, with 8 bases between them. Germline values: CDR1 LNHNV, CDR2 YYDKDF (reference sequence). The CDR3 protein is CATSRTETYEQYF. Written as DNA, the CDR3 is TGTGCCACCAGCAGGACAGAAACCTACGAGCAGTACTTC.

The chain employs TRBV5-6 and TRBJ2-7, with unresolved D. The germline V gene has CDR1 SGHDT and CDR2 YYEEEE. The length of the CDR3 is 14 residues. V was cut by 4 bases and J by 4 bases, with 15 bases left in between. The CDR3 DNA sequence: TGTGCCAGCAGCACCCGACCGGGCGCTTACGAGCAGTACTTC. This codes for CASSTRPGAYEQYF.